One and the same sample provided the 24 T cell receptor beta chains below, sequenced in a study of blood T cell repertoires in COVID-19. Here immunoSEQ multiplex PCR was the method, and the copy in TCRdb shows in-frame clones only, minus some. Of roughly 150,000 clones listed, around nine tenths were seen once; the top ten hold under 3%. The sequenced sample was peripheral blood. The receptor set was obtained from a woman of 80 years or more with COVID-19, enrolled during active disease.

The rearrangement joins TRBV5-1 to TRBJ1-2; D is unresolved. The germline V gene has CDR1 SGHRS and CDR2 YFSETQ. V was clipped by 5 bases and J by 3 bases, with 5 bases between them. There are 11 residues in the CDR3. CDR3 nucleotides: TGCGCCAGCAGAGCTGACTATGGCTACACCTTC. Protein product: CASRADYGYTF.

The gene calls are TRBV6-6 and TRBJ2-7; 11 bases map to TRBD2. The CDR3 runs to 17 residues. Trimming took 5 bases from V and 5 from J; bases not matched to a gene: 14. The germline V gene encodes CDR1 MNHNY and CDR2 SVGAGI (reference sequence). CDR3 in DNA: TGTGCCAGCAGTCGGACTAGCGGGCCCTATACCCCCAACGAGCAGTACTTC. Amino acid sequence: CASSRTSGPYTPNEQYF.

This chain uses TRBV25-1 with TRBJ2-5; the D is unclear. V lost 1 base and J lost 1, with 10 bases in between. Germline V CDR1 and CDR2: MGHDK, SYGVNS. The CDR3 runs 15 residues. In DNA, the CDR3 is TGTGCCAGCAGTGAATTTGGTACAGCCCAAGAGACCCAGTACTTC. This codes for CASSEFGTAQETQYF.

V is TRBV6-1 and J is TRBJ2-5, with a possible D match to TRBD1 (6 bases). Germline CDR1 reads MNHNS; CDR2 reads SASEGT. The V end was cut by 1 base, the J end by 4 bases, with 10 bases between. This CDR3 region has 14 residues. For the CDR3, the DNA is TGTGCCAGCAGTGAAGGGGGACAAGGAGAGACCCAGTACTTC. Translation gives CASSEGGQGETQYF.

This chain joins TRBV10-3 and TRBJ1-2; D gene uncertain. Trimming took 0 bases from V and 8 from J, leaving 10 bases between them. Germline CDR1 ENHRY, CDR2 SYGVKD. The CDR3 is made up of 13 amino acids. CDR3 in DNA: TGTGCCATCAGTGAGTCTCGTCCCGGGGGCTACACCTTC. It translates to CAISESRPGGYTF.

The V gene is TRBV2, the J gene TRBJ1-2; D is unclear. The CDR3 spans 13 residues. Between the trimmed V and J ends, which lost 1 base and 6 bases, there was a span of 9 bases. Looked up from germline, CDR1 is SNHLY and CDR2 is FYNNEI. The CDR3 region is CASSEGPRDGYTF. CDR3 DNA sequence: TGTGCCAGCAGTGAAGGGCCGAGGGATGGCTACACCTTC.

The chain has TRBV7-9 and TRBJ2-7; TRBD1 aligns across 8 bases. The CDR3 loop spans 14 amino acids. V lost 8 bases to trimming and J lost 0 bases; unmatched junction nucleotides: 6. Germline V gene sequence: CDR1 SEHNR, CDR2 FQNEAQ (reference sequence). The CDR3 here is CASDRQGSSYEQYF. CDR3 DNA sequence: TGTGCCAGCGACCGACAGGGGAGCTCCTACGAGCAGTACTTC.

V gene TRBV19 combines with J gene TRBJ2-2; 7 nucleotides line up with TRBD1. The V segment lost 5 bases and the J segment 3 bases; nucleotides outside the gene matches: 9. This CDR3 spans 16 amino acids. Germline V gene lookup returns CDR1 LNHDA and CDR2 SQIVND (reference sequence). The CDR3 here is CASSPAQGWDTGELFF. The CDR3 coding sequence is TGTGCCAGTAGTCCGGCACAGGGGTGGGACACCGGGGAGCTGTTTTTT.

This clone was detected only a few times. This chain joins TRBV19 and TRBJ1-1, with D perhaps matching TRBD1 (6 bases). This CDR3 has 14 amino acids. Germline CDR1 is LNHDA and CDR2 is SQIVND (reference sequence). Trimming shortened V by 5 bases and J by 2 bases, and 12 bases separated the two germline ends. The CDR3 region has the DNA TGTGCCAGTAGTGGACGGACAGTAAACACTGAAGCTTTCTTT. It translates to CASSGRTVNTEAFF.

This chain joins TRBV5-4 and TRBJ2-7; 7 nucleotides match TRBD1. V shed 4 bases, J shed 1 base, and the junction held 2 bases outside the gene matches. CDR1 and CDR2 from the germline V gene are SGHNT and YYREEE (reference sequence). This CDR3 is 13 amino acids long. CDR3 amino acids: CASSPDRSYEQYF. In nucleotides, the CDR3 is TGTGCCAGCAGCCCGGACAGGTCCTACGAGCAGTACTTC.

The chain joins TRBV20-1 to TRBJ2-7; possible D gene TRBD1, 5 bases. CDR3 length: 11 residues. The V gene's germline CDR1 is DFQATT and CDR2 SNEGSKA (reference sequence). V lost 5 bases and J 5 bases, leaving 10 bases between the germline ends. Here the CDR3 reads CSAHDSHEQYF. The CDR3 DNA follows: TGCAGTGCTCACGACAGTCACGAGCAGTACTTC.

This sequence joins TRBV12-3 or TRBV12-4 and TRBJ2-3, with no clear D. Trimming took off 6 bases at V and 3 bases at J, with 4 bases between the two ends. The CDR3 spans 11 residues. The CDR3 nucleotides are TGTGCCAGCAGCCCGACAGATACGCAGTATTTT. This translates into CASSPTDTQYF.

The V and J genes are TRBV15 and TRBJ2-2; 7 nucleotides agree with TRBD2. V lost 4 bases and J lost 6; bases outside the gene matches: 2. This CDR3 spans 13 amino acids. The germline V gene has CDR1 LNHNV and CDR2 YYDKDF (reference sequence). CDR3 amino acids: CATSKAGAGELFF. The DNA for the CDR3 is TGTGCCACCAGCAAGGCGGGAGCCGGGGAGCTGTTTTTT.

The table lists this clone with a count of one. This chain connects TRBV4-2 to TRBJ2-7; D ambiguous. Germline CDR1 reads LGHNA; CDR2 reads YNFKEQ. This CDR3 has 15 residues. V shed 0 bases and J shed 2 bases, with 11 bases lying between them. CDR3 DNA sequence: TGTGCCAGCAGCCAAGATATAACGGTGGCCTACGAGCAGTACTTC. Protein sequence: CASSQDITVAYEQYF.

V usage is TRBV5-1 and J usage is TRBJ2-5, with 13 bases that match TRBD2. The CDR3 runs to 16 residues. Looked up from germline, CDR1 is SGHRS and CDR2 is YFSETQ. V lost 0 bases, J lost 4 bases, and 3 bases stayed unmatched. The CDR3 sequence is CASSLGLAGGTETQYF. As DNA, the CDR3 is TGCGCCAGCAGCTTGGGACTAGCGGGAGGCACAGAGACCCAGTACTTC.

This chain uses TRBV19 with TRBJ2-3; 8 bases are shared with TRBD1. The CDR3 is made up of 16 amino acids. CDR1 and CDR2 from the germline V gene are LNHDA and SQIVND (reference sequence). Germline trimming cut 4 bases from V and 0 bases from J; bases unmatched to any gene: 6. The CDR3: CASSTRGQGSTDTQYF. CDR3 bases: TGTGCCAGTAGTACCAGAGGACAGGGTAGCACAGATACGCAGTATTTT.

CDR3 loop: CASSFQRPMNTEAFF. DNA for the CDR3: TGTGCCAGCAGCTTTCAGAGGCCAATGAACACTGAAGCTTTCTTT. The genes are TRBV5-6 and TRBJ1-1; D unclear. Between the trimmed V and J ends, which lost 2 bases and 0 bases, there was a span of 11 bases. This CDR3 spans 15 amino acids. Germline CDR1 is SGHDT and CDR2 is YYEEEE.

The rearrangement uses TRBV7-2 and TRBJ2-6; TRBD1 might be the D (6 bases). CDR3 length equals 15 residues. Trimming removed 4 bases from V and 2 bases from J, with 9 bases in between. In germline, CDR1 is SGHTA, CDR2 FQGNSA. CDR3 nucleotides: TGTGCCAGCAGCTCCAGGGGAACTGGGGCCAACGTCCTGACTTTC. It encodes CASSSRGTGANVLTF.

The chain combines TRBV15 with TRBJ2-3; 8 positions agree with TRBD2. The germline gives CDR1 LNHNV, CDR2 YYDKDF (reference sequence). The CDR3 consists of 15 residues. J gave up 3 bases and V 8 bases, and 10 bases lay outside the gene matches. The CDR3 is CATELSGSATDTQYF. The DNA of the CDR3 is TGTGCCACCGAATTAAGCGGGAGCGCGACAGATACGCAGTATTTT.

This clone was counted between two and nine times. This chain uses TRBV21-1 with TRBJ2-1; TRBD2 was called by the table and not checked on the DNA. TRBV21-1 is listed as a pseudogene. This CDR3 is 18 amino acids long. The CDR3: CASSRPRGVAGPEDEQFF. CDR3 nucleotides: TGTGCCAGCAGCAGGCCCCGAGGAGTAGCGGGACCTGAGGATGAGCAGTTCTTC.

This clone was detected a few times. V gene TRBV7-2 combines with J gene TRBJ2-1, with TRBD2 as a possible D gene (6 bases). CDR1 is SGHTA, CDR2 FQGNSA, per germline. The length of the CDR3 is 12 residues. V lost 4 bases to trimming and J lost 10 bases, with 11 bases between them. The CDR3 nucleotides read TGTGCCAGCAGCTCCCCTCGGGGGGAGCAGTTCTTC. It codes for CASSSPRGEQFF.

J is TRBJ2-5 and V is TRBV5-4; 9 nucleotides agree with TRBD2. Germline assignment: CDR1 SGHNT and CDR2 YYREEE (reference sequence). Unmatched junction bases numbered 12, after V lost 1 base and J lost 5 bases. The CDR3 spans 17 residues. CDR3 coding DNA: TGTGCCAGCAGCTTGCGTCACGCGGGAGGGGGTGTGGAGACCCAGTACTTC. Protein sequence: CASSLRHAGGGVETQYF.

The gene calls are TRBV28 and TRBJ2-7, with TRBD1 matching 7 bases. Germline CDR1 is MDHEN and CDR2 is SYDVKM. The ends lost 5 bases at V and 2 bases at J; junction bases unmatched: 6. CDR3 size: 14 residues. The CDR3: CASSLQGGPYEQYF. For the CDR3, the DNA is TGTGCCAGCAGTCTACAAGGGGGCCCCTACGAGCAGTACTTC.

The chain combines TRBV11-3 with TRBJ2-1, with 7 bases identical to TRBD1. After removal of 3 bases from V and 13 bases from J, the junction contained 6 bases not matched to a gene. Germline values: CDR1 SGHNT, CDR2 YENEEA. This CDR3 spans 12 amino acids. CDR3 amino acids: CASSLRTGGQFF. The CDR3 coding sequence is TGTGCCAGCAGCTTGAGGACAGGAGGACAGTTCTTC.